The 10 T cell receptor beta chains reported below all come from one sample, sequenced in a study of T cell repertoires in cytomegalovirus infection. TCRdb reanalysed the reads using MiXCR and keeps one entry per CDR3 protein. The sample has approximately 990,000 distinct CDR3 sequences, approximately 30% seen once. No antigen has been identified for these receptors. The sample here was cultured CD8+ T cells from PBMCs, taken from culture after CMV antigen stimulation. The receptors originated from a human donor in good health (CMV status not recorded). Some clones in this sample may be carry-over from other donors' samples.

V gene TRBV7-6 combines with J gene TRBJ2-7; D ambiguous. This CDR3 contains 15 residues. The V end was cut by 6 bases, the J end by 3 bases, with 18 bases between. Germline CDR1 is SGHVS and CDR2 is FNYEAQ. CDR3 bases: TGTGCCAGCAGTTGGGCGTCTGGGGATGTCTACGAGCAGTACTTC. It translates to CASSWASGDVYEQYF. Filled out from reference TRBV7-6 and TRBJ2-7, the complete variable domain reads GAGVSQSPRYKVTKRGQDVALRCDPISGHVSLYWYRQALGQGPEFLTYFNYEAQQDKSGLPNDRFSAERPEGSISTLTIQRTEQRDSAMYRCASSWASGDVYEQYFGPGTRLTVT.

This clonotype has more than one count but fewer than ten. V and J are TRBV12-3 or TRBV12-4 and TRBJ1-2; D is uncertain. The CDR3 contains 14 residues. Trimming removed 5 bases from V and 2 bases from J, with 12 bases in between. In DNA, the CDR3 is TGTGCCAGCAGTCCAACCGGATGGAACTATGGCTACACCTTC. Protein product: CASSPTGWNYGYTF.

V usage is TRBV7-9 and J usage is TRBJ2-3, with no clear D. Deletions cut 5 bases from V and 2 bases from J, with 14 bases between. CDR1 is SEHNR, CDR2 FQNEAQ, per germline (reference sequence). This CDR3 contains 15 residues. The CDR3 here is CASSPLDGYTDTQYF. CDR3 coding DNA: TGTGCCAGCAGCCCTCTTGACGGATACACAGATACGCAGTATTTT.

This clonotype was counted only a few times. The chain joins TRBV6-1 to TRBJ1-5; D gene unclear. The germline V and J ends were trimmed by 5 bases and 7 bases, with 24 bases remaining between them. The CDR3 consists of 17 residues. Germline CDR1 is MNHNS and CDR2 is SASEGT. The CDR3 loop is CASSPVSDYDFGQPQHF. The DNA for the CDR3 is TGTGCCAGCAGTCCCGTGTCAGACTACGATTTCGGACAGCCCCAGCATTTT.

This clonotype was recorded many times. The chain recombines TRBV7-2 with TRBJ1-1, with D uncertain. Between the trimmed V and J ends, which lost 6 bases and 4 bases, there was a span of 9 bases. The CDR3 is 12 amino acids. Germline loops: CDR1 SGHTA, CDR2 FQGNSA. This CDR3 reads CASRVGSTEAFF. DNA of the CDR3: TGTGCCAGCAGGGTCGGATCCACTGAAGCTTTCTTT. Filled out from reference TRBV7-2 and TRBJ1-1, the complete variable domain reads GAGVSQSPSNKVTEKGKDVELRCDPISGHTALYWYRQSLGQGLEFLIYFQGNSAPDKSGLPSDRFSAERTGGSVSTLTIQRTQQEDSAVYLCASRVGSTEAFFGQGTRLTVV.

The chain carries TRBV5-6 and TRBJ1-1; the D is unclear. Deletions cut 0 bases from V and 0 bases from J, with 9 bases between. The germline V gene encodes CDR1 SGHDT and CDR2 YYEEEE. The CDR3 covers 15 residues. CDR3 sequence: CASSLGLALNTEAFF. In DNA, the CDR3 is TGTGCCAGCAGCTTGGGTCTGGCCCTGAACACTGAAGCTTTCTTT. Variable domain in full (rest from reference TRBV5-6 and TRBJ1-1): DAGVTQSPTHLIKTRGQQVTLRCSPKSGHDTVSWYQQALGQGPQFIFQYYEEEERQRGNFPDRFSGHQFPNYSSELNVNALLLGDSALYLCASSLGLALNTEAFFGQGTRLTVV.

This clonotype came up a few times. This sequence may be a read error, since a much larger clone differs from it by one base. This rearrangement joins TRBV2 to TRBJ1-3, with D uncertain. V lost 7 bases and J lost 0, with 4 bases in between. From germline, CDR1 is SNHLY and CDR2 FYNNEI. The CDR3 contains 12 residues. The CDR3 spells CASKSSGNTIYF. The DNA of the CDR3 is TGTGCCAGCAAAAGCTCTGGAAACACCATATATTTT.

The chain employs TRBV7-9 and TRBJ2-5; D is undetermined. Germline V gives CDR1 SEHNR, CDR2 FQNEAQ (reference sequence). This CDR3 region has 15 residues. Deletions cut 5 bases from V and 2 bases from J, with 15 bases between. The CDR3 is CASSTPEAAQETQYF. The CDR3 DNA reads TGTGCCAGCAGCACCCCCGAGGCCGCGCAAGAGACCCAGTACTTC.

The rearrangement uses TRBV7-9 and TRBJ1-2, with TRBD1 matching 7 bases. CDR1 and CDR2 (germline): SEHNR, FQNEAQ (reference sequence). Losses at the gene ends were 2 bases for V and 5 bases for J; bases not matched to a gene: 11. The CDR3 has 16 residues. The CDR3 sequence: CASSLRGQIAAYGYTF. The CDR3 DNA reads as TGTGCCAGCAGCTTAAGGGGACAGATAGCAGCTTATGGCTACACCTTC.

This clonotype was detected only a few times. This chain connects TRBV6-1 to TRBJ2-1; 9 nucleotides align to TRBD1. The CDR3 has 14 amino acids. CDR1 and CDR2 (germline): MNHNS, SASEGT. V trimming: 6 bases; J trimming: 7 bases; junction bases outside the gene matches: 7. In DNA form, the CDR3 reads TGTGCCAGCAGATTACAGGGGGCCGGGAATGAGCAGTTCTTC. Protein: CASRLQGAGNEQFF.